One sample yielded the 24 T cell receptor beta chains listed below, sequenced in a study of blood T cells in healthy people across ages. A second about 7 to 12 cycle PCR used barcoded and J-beta primers. One entry per CDR3 protein, called by TCRdb with MiXCR from the 5' RACE reads. Altogether 650,000 to 800,000 distinct CDR3 sequences are present, more than 40% being singletons, with the ten largest covering approximately 19%. The sequenced sample was blood. All receptors derive from a man aged 55 to 70 in good health.

This clonotype was seen a handful of times. CDR3 sequence (DNA): TGTGCCAGCAGTGAAAACGGCAGAATCTATGGCTACACCTTC. Its protein product is CASSENGRIYGYTF. This chain joins TRBV6-1 and TRBJ1-2; no firm D call. The germline CDR1 and CDR2 sequences are MNHNS and SASEGT. V was trimmed by 2 bases and J by 4 bases, leaving 11 bases between them. The CDR3 runs 14 residues.

This clonotype appeared a single time. The J gene is TRBJ2-3, the V gene TRBV6-2 or TRBV6-3; D call uncertain. This CDR3 is built from 11 residues. The V gene's germline CDR1 is MNHEY and CDR2 SVGEGT. With 5 bases removed from V and 14 bases from J, the gap between germline ends came to 14 bases. CDR3 in amino acids: CASSTGPPAYF. CDR3 nucleotide sequence: TGTGCCAGCAGTACCGGGCCCCCGGCGTATTTT.

This clonotype was seen a few times. The chain links TRBV5-1 to TRBJ2-3; D possibly uses TRBD1 or TRBD2 (6 bases each). Between the trimmed V and J ends, which lost 6 bases and 2 bases, there was a span of 22 bases. The CDR3 runs to 17 residues. CDR1 SGHRS and CDR2 YFSETQ come from the germline V gene. The CDR3 region has the DNA TGCGCCAGCACTCGTGGGGGGCGGACGAACCCCACAGATACGCAGTATTTT. It specifies CASTRGGRTNPTDTQYF.

The chain joins TRBV15 to TRBJ2-3; tentative D call: TRBD1 (6 bases). V was clipped by 0 bases and J by 0 bases, with 10 bases between them. Looked up from germline, CDR1 is LNHNV and CDR2 is YYDKDF (reference sequence). This CDR3 is 16 amino acids long. The CDR3 here is CATSRDQGHSTDTQYF. The CDR3 DNA sequence: TGTGCCACCAGCAGAGATCAGGGGCACAGCACAGATACGCAGTATTTT.

This clonotype came up a few times. The gene calls are TRBV28 and TRBJ2-1; D assignment may be TRBD1 or TRBD2 (5 bases each). The CDR3 has 16 residues. The germline gives CDR1 MDHEN, CDR2 SYDVKM. V was cut by 6 bases and J by 3 bases, with 18 bases left in between. As DNA, the CDR3 is TGTGCCAGCAGGCTACGGGACGGAAACGTCTACAATGAGCAGTTCTTC. It encodes CASRLRDGNVYNEQFF.

This chain links TRBV14 with TRBJ1-2; tentatively, D is TRBD1 (6 bases). The V end was cut by 4 bases, the J end by 6 bases, with 18 bases between. Germline values: CDR1 SGHDN, CDR2 FVKESK. The CDR3 totals 15 residues. The CDR3 reads CASSPGSYREDGYTF. For the CDR3, the DNA is TGTGCCAGCAGCCCGGGATCATACAGGGAGGATGGCTACACCTTC.

The chain recombines TRBV7-3 with TRBJ2-1, with 10 bases matching TRBD2. This CDR3 spans 15 amino acids. From germline, CDR1 is SGHTA and CDR2 FQGTGA. J gave up 4 bases and V 8 bases, and 8 bases lay outside the gene matches. The CDR3 here is CASGPSGGQYNEQFF. The CDR3 DNA reads TGTGCCAGCGGCCCTAGCGGGGGCCAATACAATGAGCAGTTCTTC.

Only a few counts were recorded for this clonotype. The chain joins TRBV6-1 to TRBJ2-3; 7 nucleotides agree with TRBD2. Trimming at V came to 6 bases and at J to 6 bases, leaving 12 bases not matched to a gene. The CDR3 extends over 15 amino acids. Per the germline V gene, CDR1 is MNHNS and CDR2 is SASEGT. The CDR3: CASSEVGLGTDTQYF. The CDR3, as DNA: TGTGCCAGCAGCGAGGTCGGACTAGGGACGGATACGCAGTATTTT.

This sequence joins TRBV20-1 and TRBJ2-3; D ambiguous. Trimming stripped 3 bases from V and 2 bases from J, with 6 bases between. CDR1 and CDR2 (germline): DFQATT, SNEGSKA (reference sequence). This CDR3 is built from 12 residues. CDR3: CSASRTTDTQYF. CDR3 sequence (DNA): TGCAGTGCTAGCCGTACCACAGATACGCAGTATTTT.

V and J are TRBV29-1 and TRBJ1-2; no clear D. V was clipped by 3 bases and J by 4 bases, with 12 bases between them. CDR1 and CDR2 from the germline V gene are SQVTM and ANQGSEA. The length of the CDR3 is 13 residues. CDR3 DNA sequence: TGCAGCGTTGATCTGCACAGCAGCTATGGCTACACCTTC. As protein: CSVDLHSSYGYTF.

The chain combines TRBV20-1 with TRBJ2-5; TRBD2 might be the D (5 bases). From germline, CDR1 is DFQATT and CDR2 SNEGSKA (reference sequence). V lost 4 bases, J lost 7 bases, and 16 bases lay in between. The CDR3 loop spans 13 amino acids. CDR3 DNA sequence: TGCAGTGCTACGCGGACCCAGAGCGGGACCCAGTACTTC. It codes for CSATRTQSGTQYF.

This clonotype appeared a few times. This may arise from a read error, as a much more abundant clone is one base away. V gene TRBV12-3 or TRBV12-4 combines with J gene TRBJ2-7; D perhaps matches TRBD1 (5 bases). This CDR3 spans 15 amino acids. The germline V and J ends were trimmed by 6 bases and 5 bases, with 20 bases remaining between them. CDR3 sequence reads: CASSRTPSRTDEQYF. The CDR3 DNA reads as TGTGCCAGCAGCCGGACACCCTCAAGAACCGACGAGCAGTACTTC.

This chain links TRBV6-5 with TRBJ2-5, with D perhaps matching TRBD2 (6 bases). CDR3 length: 13 residues. The V end was cut by 8 bases, the J end by 0 bases, with 10 bases between. Germline V gives CDR1 MNHEY, CDR2 SVGAGI. The CDR3 reads CASLAGYQETQYF. In DNA, the CDR3 is TGTGCCAGCCTCGCGGGGTACCAAGAGACCCAGTACTTC.

The chain combines TRBV20-1 with TRBJ2-7; the D is unclear. Between the trimmed V and J ends, which lost 2 bases and 2 bases, there was a span of 7 bases. Germline CDR1 reads DFQATT; CDR2 reads SNEGSKA (reference sequence). The CDR3 spans 12 residues. Here the CDR3 DNA reads TGCAGTGCTAGACCCGGTACCTACGAGCAGTACTTC. It codes for CSARPGTYEQYF.

There are a few counts of this clonotype. The rearrangement links TRBV10-3 to TRBJ1-2, with unresolved D. The V end was cut by 11 bases, the J end by 4 bases, with 17 bases between. CDR1 and CDR2 (germline): ENHRY, SYGVKD. The CDR3 is 13 amino acids. This CDR3 is CASTRSSGYGYTF. CDR3 DNA: TGTGCCTCCACTCGGTCCTCGGGCTATGGCTACACCTTC.

This chain uses TRBV20-1 with TRBJ1-1; no reliable D call. Germline CDR1 and CDR2: DFQATT and SNEGSKA (reference sequence). The CDR3 loop spans 13 amino acids. Deletions cut 3 bases from V and 0 bases from J, with 8 bases between. CDR3 DNA sequence: TGCAGTGCTAGGAGCATCATGAACACTGAAGCTTTCTTT. It codes for CSARSIMNTEAFF.

V and J are TRBV20-1 and TRBJ2-1; unclear D gene. Germline V gene data show CDR1 as DFQATT and CDR2 as SNEGSKA (reference sequence). The CDR3 spans 12 residues. V lost 2 bases and J 0 bases, leaving 2 bases between the germline ends. CDR3 nucleotide sequence: TGCAGTGCTAGACTCTCCTACAATGAGCAGTTCTTC. Amino acids: CSARLSYNEQFF.

This clonotype was detected a few times. The chain links TRBV6-2 or TRBV6-3 to TRBJ2-1; the match to TRBD2 covers 13 bases. The CDR3 extends over 17 amino acids. V was pared by 5 bases and J by 3 bases, with 7 bases of the junction left unmatched. Germline V CDR1 and CDR2: MNHEY, SVGEGT. CDR3 in amino acids: CASSASGTSGVYNEQFF. The DNA for the CDR3 is TGTGCCAGCAGTGCATCCGGGACTAGCGGGGTCTACAATGAGCAGTTCTTC.

This clonotype has a single count. Germline is not matched at one junction end, which may reflect a read error. V usage is TRBV12-3 or TRBV12-4 and J usage is TRBJ1-2; maybe TRBD1 (5 bases). The CDR3 has 14 amino acids. CDR3 nucleotides: TGTGTCAGCAGTTTAGAAGGGGCAGGGTACGGCTACACCTTC. The encoded protein is CVSSLEGAGYGYTF.

The chain employs TRBV6-1 and TRBJ1-2; D gene unclear. From germline, CDR1 is MNHNS and CDR2 SASEGT. The CDR3 is 14 residues long. Trimming took off 7 bases at V and 4 bases at J, with 16 bases between the two ends. CDR3 residues: CASTMGSPSYGYTF. The CDR3 coding sequence is TGTGCCAGCACCATGGGGTCACCTAGCTATGGCTACACCTTC.

This clonotype has only a few counts. The J gene is TRBJ2-1, the V gene TRBV20-1; TRBD1 matches 7 bases. Trimming removed 6 bases from V and 1 base from J; junction bases left unmatched: 9. Germline V gene lookup returns CDR1 DFQATT and CDR2 SNEGSKA (reference sequence). CDR3 size: 15 residues. The CDR3 region has the DNA TGCAGTGCCAGACAGGGTTTGGGGTCCTACAATGAGCAGTTCTTC. The encoded protein is CSARQGLGSYNEQFF.

The chain uses TRBV10-3 and TRBJ2-7, with 13 positions matching TRBD2. V was pared by 2 bases and J by 7 bases, with 5 bases of the junction left unmatched. CDR1 ENHRY and CDR2 SYGVKD come from the germline V gene. The CDR3 covers 15 residues. The chain's CDR3 is CAISEPGLAGKEQYF. As DNA, the CDR3 is TGTGCCATCAGTGAGCCGGGACTAGCGGGGAAGGAGCAGTACTTC.

The chain couples TRBV6-5 to TRBJ1-1, with D possibly TRBD1 on 6 matching bases. The CDR3 consists of 16 residues. With 2 bases removed from V and 1 base from J, the gap between germline ends came to 14 bases. Germline CDR1 is MNHEY and CDR2 is SVGAGI. CDR3 sequence reads: CASSYSDRSGNTEAFF. The CDR3 DNA reads TGTGCCAGCAGTTACAGTGACAGGTCAGGGAACACTGAAGCTTTCTTT.

The chain carries TRBV7-8 and TRBJ2-4; 8 positions agree with TRBD2. Trimming at V came to 1 base and at J to 6 bases, leaving 2 bases not matched to a gene. The CDR3 totals 14 residues. CDR1 and CDR2 (germline): SGHVS, FQNEAQ. DNA of the CDR3: TGTGCCAGCAGCTTAGGAACTAGCGGAAACATTCAGTACTTC. Protein: CASSLGTSGNIQYF.